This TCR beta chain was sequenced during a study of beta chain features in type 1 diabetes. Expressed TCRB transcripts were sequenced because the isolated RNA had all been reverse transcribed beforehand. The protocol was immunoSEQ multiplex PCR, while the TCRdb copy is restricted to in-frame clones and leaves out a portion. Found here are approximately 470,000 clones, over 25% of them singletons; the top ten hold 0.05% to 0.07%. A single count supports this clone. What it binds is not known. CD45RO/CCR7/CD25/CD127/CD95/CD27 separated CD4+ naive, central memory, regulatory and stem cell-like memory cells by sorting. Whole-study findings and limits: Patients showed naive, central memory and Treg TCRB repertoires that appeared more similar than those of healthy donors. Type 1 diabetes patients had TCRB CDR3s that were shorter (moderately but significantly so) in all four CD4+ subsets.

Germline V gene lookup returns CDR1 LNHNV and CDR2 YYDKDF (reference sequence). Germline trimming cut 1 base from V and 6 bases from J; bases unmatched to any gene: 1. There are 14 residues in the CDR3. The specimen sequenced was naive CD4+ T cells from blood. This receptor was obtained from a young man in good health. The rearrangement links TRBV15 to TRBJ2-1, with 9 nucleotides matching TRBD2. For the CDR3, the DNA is TGTGCCACCAGCAGAGCGCGGGAGGGCAATGAGCAGTTCTTC. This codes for CATSRAREGNEQFF.